Each of the 9 T cell receptor beta chains below was sequenced from the same sample in a study of response to subunit inactivated influenza vaccine. TCRdb re-called the RT-PCR reads with MiXCR, one entry per CDR3 protein. This sample has under 950,000 distinct CDR3 sequences, with approximately 22% found just once. The sequences come from PBMCs from blood, collected roughly 5 days after vaccination. The receptor source for this set is a man between 45 and 60 years old who received an inactivated influenza vaccine.

The chain combines TRBV20-1 with TRBJ2-1; 7 positions match TRBD1. CDR3 size: 14 residues. Germline V gene sequence: CDR1 DFQATT, CDR2 SNEGSKA (reference sequence). With 1 base clipped from V and 4 bases from J, the junction kept 4 bases outside the gene matches. CDR3 sequence (DNA): TGCAGTGCTAGAGCGACAGGGCCATACAATGAGCAGTTCTTC. Amino acids: CSARATGPYNEQFF.

Only a few counts were recorded for this clonotype. V is TRBV27 and J is TRBJ2-7; D may be TRBD1 (5 bases). V was pared by 5 bases and J by 2 bases, with 16 bases between. The CDR3 is 15 amino acids. Per germline, CDR1 MNHEY and CDR2 SMNVEV (reference sequence). The CDR3 is CASSEDRGRPYEQYF. The CDR3 bases are TGTGCCAGCAGTGAAGATAGGGGAAGGCCCTACGAGCAGTACTTC.

This clonotype was seen a handful of times. V is TRBV7-2 and J is TRBJ2-2; D is perhaps TRBD1 (6 bases). V was pared by 5 bases and J by 4 bases, with 14 bases between. CDR1 SGHTA and CDR2 FQGNSA come from the germline V gene. The CDR3 length is 15 residues. This chain's CDR3 is CASSRDTPGTGELFF. For the CDR3, the DNA is TGTGCCAGCAGCAGGGACACCCCGGGCACCGGGGAGCTGTTTTTT.

The CDR3: CASRGYDPQREQYF. The CDR3 region has the DNA TGTGCCAGCAGAGGATATGACCCCCAACGCGAGCAGTACTTC. The chain joins TRBV27 to TRBJ2-7; D call uncertain. V lost 6 bases to trimming and J lost 6 bases, with 18 bases between them. Per the germline V gene, CDR1 is MNHEY and CDR2 is SMNVEV (reference sequence). This CDR3 has 14 residues.

This rearrangement joins TRBV9 to TRBJ1-6; 7 bases are a match to TRBD1. CDR3 size: 15 residues. Unmatched junction bases numbered 7, after V lost 4 bases and J lost 6 bases. Germline CDR1 SGDLS, CDR2 YYNGEE. The CDR3 nucleotides are TGTGCCAGCAGCACAGGGGTCACGAGTAATTCACCCCTCCACTTT. This codes for CASSTGVTSNSPLHF.

The sample holds a few counts of this clonotype. The chain employs TRBV18 and TRBJ1-4; perhaps TRBD1 as D (5 bases). This CDR3 is built from 15 residues. V lost 0 bases, J lost 4 bases, and 9 bases lay in between. The germline V gene has CDR1 KGHSH and CDR2 LQKENI. The DNA of the CDR3 is TGTGCCAGCTCACCACCGGGACGCCTTAATGAAAAACTGTTTTTT. Translated: CASSPPGRLNEKLFF.

The chain recombines TRBV11-1 with TRBJ2-1; 14 bases match TRBD2. The V and J ends lost 5 bases and 5 bases, in that order; junction bases with no gene match: 11. The CDR3 runs 18 residues. The V gene's germline CDR1 is SGHAT and CDR2 FQDESV (reference sequence). CDR3 in amino acids: CASSRRTSGRLGNNEQFF. The DNA of the CDR3 is TGTGCCAGCAGCCGTCGGACTAGCGGGAGGCTTGGTAACAATGAGCAGTTCTTC.

V usage is TRBV2 and J usage is TRBJ2-7; tentative D call: TRBD1 (5 bases). Deletions cut 2 bases from V and 7 bases from J, with 12 bases between. The CDR3 loop spans 13 amino acids. Per the germline V gene, CDR1 is SNHLY and CDR2 is FYNNEI. The CDR3 region is CASSEQGLGEQYF. The DNA for the CDR3 is TGTGCCAGCAGTGAACAGGGCCTTGGGGAGCAGTACTTC.

This chain connects TRBV10-3 to TRBJ2-5; D is uncertain. V dropped 3 bases and J dropped 8 bases, with 13 bases sitting between them. This CDR3 contains 13 residues. Germline V gene sequence: CDR1 ENHRY, CDR2 SYGVKD. DNA of the CDR3: TGTGCCATCAGTGAAGGGCCAGGTTTAACCCAGTACTTC. It encodes CAISEGPGLTQYF.